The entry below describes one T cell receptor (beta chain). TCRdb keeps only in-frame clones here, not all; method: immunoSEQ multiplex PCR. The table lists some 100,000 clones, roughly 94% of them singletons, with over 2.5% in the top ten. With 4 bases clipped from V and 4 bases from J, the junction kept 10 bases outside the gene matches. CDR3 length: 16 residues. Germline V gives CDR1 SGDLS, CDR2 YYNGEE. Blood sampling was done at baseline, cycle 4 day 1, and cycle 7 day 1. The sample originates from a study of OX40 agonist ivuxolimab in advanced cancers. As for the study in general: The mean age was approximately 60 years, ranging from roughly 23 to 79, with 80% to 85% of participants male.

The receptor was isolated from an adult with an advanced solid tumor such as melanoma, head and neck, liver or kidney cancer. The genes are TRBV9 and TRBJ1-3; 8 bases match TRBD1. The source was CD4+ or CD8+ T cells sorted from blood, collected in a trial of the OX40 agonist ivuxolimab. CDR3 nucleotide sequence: TGTGCCAGCAGCCCCATTGGACAGGGAGGCGGAAACACCATATATTTT. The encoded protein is CASSPIGQGGGNTIYF. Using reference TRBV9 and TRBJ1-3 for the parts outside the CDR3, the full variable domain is DSGVTQTPKHLITATGQRVTLRCSPRSGDLSVYWYQQSLDQGLQFLIQYYNGEERAKGNILERFSAQQFPDLHSELNLSSLELGDSALYFCASSPIGQGGGNTIYFGEGSWLTVV.